This T cell receptor beta chain was identified during a study of blood T cell repertoires in COVID-19. The wider study: Spain, Italy and the United States supplied samples that represented acute and convalescent COVID-19. PBMCs, B-cell-depleted T cells, or T cells were the source of the cDNA or gDNA that made up the material.

There are 16 residues in the CDR3. V dropped 7 bases and J dropped 2 bases, with 18 bases sitting between them. Germline V gene data show CDR1 as MDHEN and CDR2 as SYDVKM. In the study's own analysis: Reference gene primer amplification in the assay estimated nucleated cell counts. Sequenced by immunoSEQ multiplex PCR; TCRdb stores in-frame clones only, minus some. The DNA was the basis for D and trimming; V, J and clone size are from that table. The data show around 240,000 clones, roughly 84% seen once. The material sequenced was peripheral blood. The V and J genes are TRBV28 and TRBJ1-5; no firm D call. The TCR comes from a woman aged 45-65 years with acute or convalescent COVID-19. CDR3 sequence: CASITRPGKGNQPQHF. In DNA form, the CDR3 reads TGTGCCAGCATTACACGGCCGGGAAAGGGCAATCAGCCCCAGCATTTT.